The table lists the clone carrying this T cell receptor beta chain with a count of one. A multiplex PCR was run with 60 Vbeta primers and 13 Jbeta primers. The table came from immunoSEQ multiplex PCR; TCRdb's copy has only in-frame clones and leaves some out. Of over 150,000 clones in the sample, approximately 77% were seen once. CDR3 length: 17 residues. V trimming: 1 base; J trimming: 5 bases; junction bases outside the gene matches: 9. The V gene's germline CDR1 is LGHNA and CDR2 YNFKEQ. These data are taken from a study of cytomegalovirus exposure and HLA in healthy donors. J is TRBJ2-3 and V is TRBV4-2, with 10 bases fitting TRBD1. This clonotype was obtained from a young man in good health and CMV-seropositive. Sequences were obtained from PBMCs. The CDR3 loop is CASSQAGDRGSGDTQYF. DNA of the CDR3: TGTGCCAGCAGCCAAGCAGGGGACAGGGGCTCGGGAGATACGCAGTATTTT.